The rows below give T cell receptor beta chains drawn from one sample of a study of blood T cell repertoires in COVID-19. Clones were sequenced by immunoSEQ multiplex PCR, and TCRdb holds only the in-frame ones, with some missing. This table holds nearly 250,000 clones, 80% to 90% found once. Sequencing input: PBMCs or T cells enriched from blood (not recorded which). The receptors were sampled from a man aged 50 to 59 who had been exposed to COVID-19. Both conserved end residues are part of each CDR3. A D gene is named only where the DNA matches it firmly. Expanded clones get a size class; other rows say once, few or many, or leave the size out.

v_gene: TRBV10-3
d_gene: -
j_gene: TRBJ1-2
abundance: -
CDR3nt: TGTGCCATCACCCAGGGGTCGGCTGGCTACACCTTC
CDR3aa: CAITQGSAGYTF

v_gene: TRBV18
d_gene: TRBD1
j_gene: TRBJ1-5
abundance: -
CDR3nt: TGTGCCAGCTCACAAACCCGACAGGGGGTAGGGGAGCCCCAGCATTTT
CDR3aa: CASSQTRQGVGEPQHF

v_gene: TRBV5-1
d_gene: TRBD2
j_gene: TRBJ2-1
abundance: -
CDR3nt: TGCGCCAGCAGCTTGGTTCCCCGCGGGGGGGCTAATGAGCAGTTCTTC
CDR3aa: CASSLVPRGGANEQFF

v_gene: TRBV10-3
d_gene: -
j_gene: TRBJ2-1
abundance: -
CDR3nt: TGTGCCATCGACCCCAGGCCAATTACATACAATGAGCAGTTCTTC
CDR3aa: CAIDPRPITYNEQFF

v_gene: TRBV11-2
d_gene: TRBD1
j_gene: TRBJ1-1
abundance: few
CDR3nt: TGTGCCAGCAGCACCGACAGGGGCCCAAAATCCACTGAAGCTTTCTTT
CDR3aa: CASSTDRGPKSTEAFF

v_gene: TRBV25-1
d_gene: -
j_gene: TRBJ1-5
abundance: -
CDR3nt: TGTGCCAGCAGTGAAAGACAGCCGAATCAGCCCCAGCATTTT
CDR3aa: CASSERQPNQPQHF

v_gene: TRBV24-1
d_gene: -
j_gene: TRBJ1-2
abundance: -
CDR3nt: TGTGCCACCAGTGATTTCAGTGGTGCAGGGTCAGGCTATGGCTACACCTTC
CDR3aa: CATSDFSGAGSGYGYTF

v_gene: TRBV3-1/TRBV3-2
d_gene: TRBD1
j_gene: TRBJ1-1
abundance: -
CDR3nt: TGTGCCAGCAGCCGACAGGGGGCCGAGACTGAAGCTTTCTTT
CDR3aa: CASSRQGAETEAFF

v_gene: TRBV10-3
d_gene: TRBD1
j_gene: TRBJ1-2
abundance: -
CDR3nt: TGTGCCATCAGTGAGTCGGGGACAGGGTCTTATGGCTACACCTTC
CDR3aa: CAISESGTGSYGYTF

v_gene: TRBV6-5
d_gene: TRBD1
j_gene: TRBJ2-2
abundance: -
CDR3nt: TGTGCCAGCCCCCGACAGGGGGTGTACACCGGGGAGCTGTTTTTT
CDR3aa: CASPRQGVYTGELFF

v_gene: TRBV6-5
d_gene: -
j_gene: TRBJ2-5
abundance: -
CDR3nt: TGTGCCAGCAAACCCCGTCATTTTAATGCGGCCCAGTACTTC
CDR3aa: CASKPRHFNAAQYF

v_gene: TRBV5-4
d_gene: -
j_gene: TRBJ2-3
abundance: -
CDR3nt: TGTGCCAGCAGCTTGTCGCGGGGCGGCGGAGCAGATACGCAGTATTTT
CDR3aa: CASSLSRGGGADTQYF

v_gene: TRBV6-4
d_gene: -
j_gene: TRBJ2-1
abundance: -
CDR3nt: TGTGCCAGCAGTGACTCGGGCGGGCGAGGGTATGAGCAGTTCTTC
CDR3aa: CASSDSGGRGYEQFF

v_gene: TRBV6-1
d_gene: -
j_gene: TRBJ1-4
abundance: few
CDR3nt: TGTGCCAGCAGTGAACGCCGCGGAAAACTGTTTTTT
CDR3aa: CASSERRGKLFF

v_gene: TRBV11-3
d_gene: TRBD1
j_gene: TRBJ2-4
abundance: -
CDR3nt: TGTGCCAGCAGCTACAACAGGGGGCTAGCCAAAAACATTCAGTACTTC
CDR3aa: CASSYNRGLAKNIQYF

v_gene: TRBV5-1
d_gene: -
j_gene: TRBJ2-3
abundance: -
CDR3nt: TGCGCCAGCAGCTTGGCCACGGGCACAGATACGCAGTATTTT
CDR3aa: CASSLATGTDTQYF

v_gene: TRBV5-1
d_gene: TRBD1
j_gene: TRBJ1-1
abundance: -
CDR3nt: TGCGCCAGCAGCGACCCCAGGGGGCGGGTTACTGAAGCTTTCTTT
CDR3aa: CASSDPRGRVTEAFF

v_gene: TRBV19
d_gene: -
j_gene: TRBJ1-2
abundance: -
CDR3nt: TGTGCCAGTAGAGAGAGGGGCAGGGGCTATGGCTACACCTTC
CDR3aa: CASRERGRGYGYTF

v_gene: TRBV5-1
d_gene: -
j_gene: TRBJ1-1
abundance: -
CDR3nt: TGCGCCAGCAGCTTATCGGGACACGCGAACACTGAAGCTTTCTTT
CDR3aa: CASSLSGHANTEAFF

v_gene: TRBV6-5
d_gene: -
j_gene: TRBJ1-5
abundance: -
CDR3nt: TGTGCCAGCATCCGAGACAGCCCCGGTCAGCCCCAGCATTTT
CDR3aa: CASIRDSPGQPQHF

v_gene: TRBV15
d_gene: -
j_gene: TRBJ1-5
abundance: -
CDR3nt: TGTGCCACCAGCAGAGATATGGGGAGGCGAAATCAGCCCCAGCATTTT
CDR3aa: CATSRDMGRRNQPQHF

v_gene: TRBV30
d_gene: TRBD1
j_gene: TRBJ1-1
abundance: -
CDR3nt: TGTGCCTGGAGTGTACACTGGGGGACAGCAGCTTTCTTT
CDR3aa: CAWSVHWGTAAFF

v_gene: TRBV24-1
d_gene: TRBD2
j_gene: TRBJ2-2
abundance: -
CDR3nt: TGTGCCACCAGTGAGCCTAGCGGGAACACCGGGGAGCTGTTTTTT
CDR3aa: CATSEPSGNTGELFF

v_gene: TRBV5-1
d_gene: -
j_gene: TRBJ2-7
abundance: -
CDR3nt: TGCGCCAGCAGCGTAGGACATGGCAACTACGAGCAGTACTTC
CDR3aa: CASSVGHGNYEQYF

v_gene: TRBV3-1/TRBV3-2
d_gene: TRBD1
j_gene: TRBJ2-7
abundance: -
CDR3nt: TGTGCCAGCAGCCATGAATGGGACAGGGGGGAGCAGTACTTC
CDR3aa: CASSHEWDRGEQYF

v_gene: TRBV5-1
d_gene: -
j_gene: TRBJ1-1
abundance: -
CDR3nt: TGCGCCAGCAGTTCAGATTACACTGAAGCTTTCTTT
CDR3aa: CASSSDYTEAFF

v_gene: TRBV15
d_gene: TRBD1
j_gene: TRBJ1-3
abundance: -
CDR3nt: TGTGCCACCAGCAGTGACAGGGCTGGAAACACCATATATTTT
CDR3aa: CATSSDRAGNTIYF

v_gene: TRBV7-2
d_gene: TRBD2
j_gene: TRBJ2-5
abundance: -
CDR3nt: TGTGCCAGCAGCTTTAGCGGGATCCAAGAGACCCAGTACTTC
CDR3aa: CASSFSGIQETQYF

v_gene: TRBV29-1
d_gene: TRBD1
j_gene: TRBJ1-4
abundance: -
CDR3nt: TGCAGCGTTGAAACAACAGGGGGCGGTGAAAAACTGTTTTTT
CDR3aa: CSVETTGGGEKLFF

v_gene: TRBV7-3
d_gene: TRBD2
j_gene: TRBJ2-1
abundance: -
CDR3nt: TGTGCCAGCAGCCAGGGAGGGTACAATGAGCAGTTCTTC
CDR3aa: CASSQGGYNEQFF

v_gene: TRBV27
d_gene: -
j_gene: TRBJ1-6
abundance: -
CDR3nt: TGTGCCAGCAAGGGGGGGGCGCCGCGAGGTTCACCCCTCCACTTT
CDR3aa: CASKGGAPRGSPLHF

v_gene: TRBV19
d_gene: -
j_gene: TRBJ1-2
abundance: -
CDR3nt: TGTGCCAGTAGTATAGATTTCGAGACAAGCTATGGCTACACCTTC
CDR3aa: CASSIDFETSYGYTF

v_gene: TRBV2
d_gene: -
j_gene: TRBJ1-5
abundance: -
CDR3nt: TGTGCCAGCAAGAAGGGGGTAGCCAATCAGCCCCAGCATTTT
CDR3aa: CASKKGVANQPQHF

v_gene: TRBV28
d_gene: -
j_gene: TRBJ1-6
abundance: -
CDR3nt: TGTGCCAGCAGACGAGTTACTTCCTATAATTCACCCCTCCACTTT
CDR3aa: CASRRVTSYNSPLHF

v_gene: TRBV30
d_gene: TRBD1
j_gene: TRBJ2-5
abundance: once
CDR3nt: TGTGCCTGGCAGGACAGGGGTGAACAAGAGACCCAGTACTTC
CDR3aa: CAWQDRGEQETQYF

v_gene: TRBV12-5
d_gene: TRBD1
j_gene: TRBJ1-5
abundance: once
CDR3nt: TGTGCTAGTGGTTTGTGGTACAGGGGACTCAATCAGCCCCAGCATTTT
CDR3aa: CASGLWYRGLNQPQHF

v_gene: TRBV11-2
d_gene: -
j_gene: TRBJ1-1
abundance: -
CDR3nt: TGTGCCAGCAGCTTAGTTTATGCGGAGTACACTGAAGCTTTCTTT
CDR3aa: CASSLVYAEYTEAFF

v_gene: TRBV2
d_gene: -
j_gene: TRBJ1-5
abundance: few
CDR3nt: TGTGCCAGCAGTGAAGCTCTCGGTAATCAGCCCCAGCATTTT
CDR3aa: CASSEALGNQPQHF

v_gene: TRBV12-5
d_gene: -
j_gene: TRBJ1-2
abundance: -
CDR3nt: TGTGCTAGTGGTTTGGCTGAAGGGGGTGGCTACACCTTC
CDR3aa: CASGLAEGGGYTF